Listed here is a single TCR beta chain. This sample stems from a study of blood T cell repertoires in COVID-19. At the level of the study: COVID-19 samples collected from the United States, Italy and Spain covered acute and convalescent phases. The cDNA or gDNA used as material had been derived from T cells, B-cell-depleted T cells, or PBMCs.

J gave up 6 bases and V 4 bases, and 3 bases lay outside the gene matches. CDR1 is MNHEY, CDR2 SVGAGI, per germline. The CDR3 is 13 amino acids. Patients from Seattle were sampled longitudinally, starting during active infection. Source study methods: Nucleated cell number was recorded as an estimate derived from reference gene primer amplification. Clones were sequenced by immunoSEQ multiplex PCR, and TCRdb holds only the in-frame ones, with some missing. The DNA gave D and trimming, while V, J and clone size come from that table. This table holds under 150,000 clones, more than 80% found once. The sequenced material came from peripheral blood. The source of this sequence is a woman aged 60-75 years with COVID-19, enrolled during active disease. The V call is TRBV6-5, the J call TRBJ1-1; the match to TRBD1 covers 9 bases. CDR3 coding DNA: TGTGCCAGCAGTTCCGACAGGGGGTCTGAAGCTTTCTTT. It translates to CASSSDRGSEAFF.